The 24 T cell receptor beta chains given below trace back to one sample, sequenced in a study of PD-1 blockade in classical Hodgkin lymphoma. TCRdb's table, derived via immunoSEQ multiplex PCR, lists solely in-frame clones and lacks some. This table has around 60,000 clones, more than 70% appearing once. Following autologous stem cell transplantation, relapse occurred in every patient, and exposure to brentuximab vedotin varied. The material was peripheral blood mononuclear cells (PBMCs), obtained before the second cycle of nivolumab. The receptors were gathered from a human donor with classical Hodgkin lymphoma.

This chain joins TRBV9 and TRBJ2-1, with no clear D. Trimming pared 0 bases from V and 9 bases from J, leaving 13 bases between. This CDR3 spans 14 amino acids. The germline gives CDR1 SGDLS, CDR2 YYNGEE. DNA for the CDR3: TGTGCCAGCAGCGTAGTGTCACCCGACGGTGAGCAGTTCTTC. Encoded protein: CASSVVSPDGEQFF.

This clone showed up just once. The J gene is TRBJ1-1, the V gene TRBV19; 7 nucleotides match TRBD1. The CDR3 is made up of 16 amino acids. CDR1 is LNHDA and CDR2 is SQIVND in the germline V gene (reference sequence). V shed 4 bases and J 4 bases; nucleotides not matched to a gene: 12. CDR3 DNA: TGTGCCAGTAGTAAAATAGGGGGCGGCTATTTCACTGAAGCTTTCTTT. This encodes CASSKIGGGYFTEAFF.

CDR3 region: CASSLTASGGSTQYF. The CDR3 region has the DNA TGCGCCAGCAGCTTGACGGCTAGCGGGGGGTCGACGCAGTATTTT. The rearrangement joins TRBV5-1 to TRBJ2-3; 11 bases are shared with TRBD2. Germline assignment: CDR1 SGHRS and CDR2 YFSETQ. With V trimmed by 1 base and J by 9 bases, 7 bases remained unmatched. CDR3 length: 15 residues.

The rearrangement uses TRBV28 and TRBJ1-5; D is possibly TRBD1 (5 bases). This CDR3 contains 14 residues. The germline CDR1 and CDR2 sequences are MDHEN and SYDVKM. The V end lost 2 bases, the J end lost 5 bases, and 10 bases lay between the germline ends. The DNA of the CDR3 is TGTGCCAGCAGTTTACAGGGAAACGATCAGCCCCAGCATTTT. Its protein is CASSLQGNDQPQHF.

The table lists this clone with a count of one. The chain uses TRBV30 and TRBJ2-7; D is perhaps TRBD1 (6 bases). Per germline, CDR1 GTSNPN and CDR2 SVGIG (reference sequence). V was shortened by 1 base and J by 7 bases, with 8 bases between the two germline ends. This CDR3 contains 11 residues. CDR3 DNA: TGTGCCTGGAGTGAGGGGACAGAGCAGTACTTC. This encodes CAWSEGTEQYF. The whole variable domain, remainder taken from reference TRBV30 and TRBJ2-7, is SQTIHQWPATLVQPVGSPLSLECTVEGTSNPNLYWYRQAAGRGLQLLFYSVGIGQISSEVPQNLSASRPQDRQFILSSKKLLLSDSGFYLCAWSEGTEQYFGPGTRLTVT.

This chain uses TRBV27 with TRBJ1-1; maybe TRBD1 (6 bases). Trimming stripped 3 bases from V and 7 bases from J, with 9 bases between. This CDR3 has 12 residues. Looked up from germline, CDR1 is MNHEY and CDR2 is SMNVEV (reference sequence). The CDR3, as DNA: TGTGCCAGCAGTTTTACAGGGAGTGAAGCTTTCTTT. Translated, it gives CASSFTGSEAFF.

The chain is built from TRBV5-1 and TRBJ2-2; 10 bases are shared with TRBD1. V lost 7 bases, J lost 5 bases, and 11 bases stayed unmatched. The CDR3 covers 16 residues. Germline assignment: CDR1 SGHRS and CDR2 YFSETQ. The CDR3 loop reads CASCPGTGVFTGELFF. The CDR3 coding sequence is TGCGCCAGCTGCCCCGGGACAGGGGTTTTTACCGGGGAGCTGTTTTTT.

The V call is TRBV21-1, the J call TRBJ2-1; the table names TRBD1, a call not compared with the DNA. TRBV21-1 is noted as a pseudogene. CDR3 size: 11 residues. The CDR3: CASSWGRTQFF. DNA of the CDR3: TGTGCCAGCAGCTGGGGCCGGACACAGTTCTTC.

The J gene is TRBJ1-1, the V gene TRBV6-6; a possible D gene is TRBD1 (5 bases). Germline assignment: CDR1 MNHNY and CDR2 SVGAGI (reference sequence). This CDR3 is built from 14 residues. The V gene lost 6 bases and the J gene lost 1 base, with 12 bases spanning the gap. CDR3 residues: CASSRGFGNTEAFF. The CDR3 DNA is TGTGCCAGCAGCCGGGGGTTTGGGAACACTGAAGCTTTCTTT.

The V and J genes are TRBV5-8 and TRBJ2-5, with 7 nucleotides matching TRBD1. J gave up 2 bases and V 2 bases, and 6 bases lay outside the gene matches. Germline assignment: CDR1 SGHTS and CDR2 YDEGEE. The CDR3 is made up of 15 amino acids. The CDR3 sequence is CASSFPEGQQETQYF. DNA for the CDR3: TGTGCCAGCAGCTTCCCCGAGGGACAGCAAGAGACCCAGTACTTC.

The chain employs TRBV7-8 and TRBJ2-7; tentative D call: TRBD1 (6 bases). The CDR3 has 15 amino acids. Deletions cut 1 base from V and 2 bases from J, with 12 bases between. Germline V gives CDR1 SGHVS, CDR2 FQNEAQ. Here the CDR3 DNA reads TGTGCCAGCAGCTTAGGACAGGCCCATCCCTACGAGCAGTACTTC. Encoded protein: CASSLGQAHPYEQYF.

The J gene is TRBJ1-1, the V gene TRBV6-5; no firm D call. Germline V gives CDR1 MNHEY, CDR2 SVGAGI. V dropped 2 bases and J dropped 7 bases, with 11 bases sitting between them. The CDR3 length is 13 residues. In DNA form, the CDR3 reads TGTGCCAGCAGTTACCTGGCGAAAGATGAAGCTTTCTTT. Protein: CASSYLAKDEAFF.

As to this clone: The germline gene is not matched at one end of the junction; a read error may be the cause. The rearrangement links TRBV29-1 to TRBJ1-2; D is ambiguous. Germline values: CDR1 SQVTM, CDR2 ANQGSEA. The CDR3 runs 10 residues. The CDR3 loop is CSVEDRTAPF. The CDR3 nucleotides are TGCAGCGTTGAAGATCGGACGGCACCCTTC.

V gene TRBV19 combines with J gene TRBJ1-1, with 8 bases fitting TRBD1. Germline V gives CDR1 LNHDA, CDR2 SQIVND (reference sequence). The V gene end was trimmed by 5 bases and the J gene end by 6 bases; junction bases not matched to a gene: 5. The CDR3 is 13 amino acids. The CDR3 DNA is TGTGCCAGTAGTTCAACAGGGGGTGCTGAAGCTTTCTTT. Translation gives CASSSTGGAEAFF.

J is TRBJ2-7 and V is TRBV6-1, with 8 bases that match TRBD1. J lost 6 bases, V lost 4 bases, and 8 bases had no gene match. Germline V CDR1 and CDR2: MNHNS, SASEGT. The length of the CDR3 is 14 residues. For the CDR3, the DNA is TGTGCCAGCAGTGCCGGACAGGGATCTGCCGAGCAGTACTTC. It yields the protein CASSAGQGSAEQYF.

V is TRBV7-9 and J is TRBJ2-3; 8 bases map to TRBD2. Germline assignment: CDR1 SEHNR and CDR2 FQNEAQ (reference sequence). The CDR3 length is 14 residues. The V segment lost 1 base and the J segment 3 bases; nucleotides outside the gene matches: 0. This CDR3 is CASSLVAGTDTQYF. The CDR3 bases are TGTGCCAGCAGCTTAGTAGCGGGGACAGATACGCAGTATTTT.

The CDR3 loop reads CASSGGGAHYGYTF. CDR3 nucleotides: TGTGCCAGCAGTGGCGGGGGAGCCCACTATGGCTACACCTTC. The rearrangement uses TRBV6-6 and TRBJ1-2, with D possibly matching TRBD1 (5 bases). Trimming left V 5 bases short and J 3 bases short, with 13 bases between. Germline V CDR1 and CDR2: MNHNY, SVGAGI (reference sequence). The CDR3 covers 14 residues.

This chain joins TRBV19 and TRBJ1-1; 10 bases align to TRBD1. V dropped 4 bases and J dropped 1; count of bases not matched to a gene: 3. The CDR3 totals 15 residues. Germline V gene data show CDR1 as LNHDA and CDR2 as SQIVND (reference sequence). CDR3 sequence: CASSTWDRGNTEAFF. The CDR3 bases are TGTGCCAGTAGTACATGGGACAGGGGGAACACTGAAGCTTTCTTT.

The CDR3, as DNA: TGTGCCAGCAGCTTTCAGGGGAAGAACTATGGCTACACCTTC. The encoded protein is CASSFQGKNYGYTF. The chain employs TRBV7-8 and TRBJ1-2; maybe TRBD1 (6 bases). The V and J ends lost 3 bases and 2 bases respectively, with 10 bases between them. The CDR3 consists of 14 residues. Germline V CDR1 and CDR2: SGHVS, FQNEAQ.

J is TRBJ2-3 and V is TRBV5-1; TRBD1 might be the D (5 bases). Germline V lookup: CDR1 SGHRS, CDR2 YFSETQ. The CDR3 runs 13 residues. Trimming stripped 1 base from V and 4 bases from J, with 7 bases between. The CDR3 protein is CASSLRGSDTQYF. CDR3 DNA: TGCGCCAGCAGCTTGAGGGGATCAGATACGCAGTATTTT. Full variable domain (remainder filled in from reference TRBV5-1 and TRBJ2-3): KAGVTQTPRYLIKTRGQQVTLSCSPISGHRSVSWYQQTPGQGLQFLFEYFSETQRNKGNFPGRFSGRQFSNSRSEMNVSTLELGDSALYLCASSLRGSDTQYFGPGTRLTVL.

The V gene is TRBV4-1, the J gene TRBJ1-5; D uncertain. Germline CDR1 and CDR2: MGHRA and YSYEKL. V shed 1 base and J shed 2 bases, with 9 bases lying between them. The CDR3 has 15 amino acids. CDR3 in DNA: TGCGCCAGCAGCCAAGGGAGTGGGGGCAATCAGCCCCAGCATTTT. This gives the protein CASSQGSGGNQPQHF.

The V gene is TRBV13, the J gene TRBJ2-1, with D maybe TRBD2 (5 bases). CDR3 size: 15 residues. CDR1 is PRHDT, CDR2 FYEKMQ, per germline (reference sequence). Trimming removed 3 bases at V and 5 bases at J, with 14 bases between. The CDR3, as DNA: TGTGCCAGCAGCTTGAGGGTTGTAGGCCACAATGAGCAGTTCTTC. The encoded protein is CASSLRVVGHNEQFF.

The count of this clone is one. The J gene is TRBJ1-2, the V gene TRBV6-5, with 7 nucleotides matching TRBD1. The CDR3 spans 12 residues. The germline CDR1 and CDR2 sequences are MNHEY and SVGAGI. The J segment lost 5 bases and the V segment lost 5 bases, leaving 2 bases of the junction unmatched. CDR3 residues: CASSQTGYGYTF. The CDR3 region has the DNA TGTGCCAGCAGTCAGACAGGGTATGGCTACACCTTC.

The chain links TRBV5-1 to TRBJ2-2; 7 nucleotides match TRBD2. The CDR3 is 14 residues long. Germline V lookup: CDR1 SGHRS, CDR2 YFSETQ. Trimming took 2 bases from V and 6 from J; bases not matched to a gene: 4. CDR3 residues: CASSFAGAAGELFF. The CDR3 DNA reads as TGCGCCAGCAGCTTCGCGGGAGCCGCCGGGGAGCTGTTTTTT.